These 13 T cell receptor beta chains came from one sample sequenced in a study of T cell changes during pregnancy in multiple sclerosis. Produced via immunoSEQ multiplex PCR; TCRdb's table is partial and in-frame only. The sample shows approximately 73,000 clones, 85% to 95% of them seen only once. Here the sequenced sample was CD4+ T cells from peripheral blood mononuclear cells, taken before pregnancy. Receptors originate from a female donor with multiple sclerosis, enrolled in a pregnancy study.

This chain joins TRBV28 and TRBJ2-7; D not certain. Germline CDR1 and CDR2: MDHEN and SYDVKM. The CDR3 consists of 12 residues. The V gene lost 3 bases and the J gene lost 0 bases, with 3 bases spanning the gap. In nucleotides, the CDR3 is TGTGCCAGCAGTTTCTCCTCCTACGAGCAGTACTTC. Translated: CASSFSSYEQYF.

This clone was seen only once. The chain uses TRBV30 and TRBJ2-5; the D gene is possibly TRBD2 (6 bases). Germline loops: CDR1 GTSNPN, CDR2 SVGIG (reference sequence). Trimming removed 4 bases at V and 0 bases at J, with 15 bases between. The CDR3 length is 15 residues. The CDR3: CAWMGSGTHQETQYF. CDR3 DNA sequence: TGTGCCTGGATGGGATCGGGGACTCACCAAGAGACCCAGTACTTC. Looking up the rest from reference TRBV30 and TRBJ2-5 gives the full variable domain: SQTIHQWPATLVQPVGSPLSLECTVEGTSNPNLYWYRQAAGRGLQLLFYSVGIGQISSEVPQNLSASRPQDRQFILSSKKLLLSDSGFYLCAWMGSGTHQETQYFGPGTRLLVL.

The rearrangement links TRBV6-1 to TRBJ1-2, with D maybe TRBD1 (5 bases). Deletions cut 4 bases from V and 4 bases from J, with 13 bases between. The CDR3 sequence is 14 residues long. Germline CDR1 and CDR2: MNHNS and SASEGT. CDR3 protein: CASSATGSLYGYTF. As DNA, the CDR3 is TGTGCCAGCAGTGCTACAGGTTCCCTCTATGGCTACACCTTC.

This clone was detected once. The chain joins TRBV18 to TRBJ2-7, with 8 bases identical to TRBD1. CDR1 is KGHSH, CDR2 LQKENI, per germline. After removal of 5 bases from V and 6 bases from J, the junction contained 12 bases not matched to a gene. The CDR3 has 15 residues. CDR3 nucleotide sequence: TGTGCCAGCTCATCCACACCGGGACAGGTGACCGAGCAGTACTTC. Translating gives CASSSTPGQVTEQYF.

The gene calls are TRBV6-5 and TRBJ2-1, with TRBD1 matching over 10 bases. This CDR3 spans 15 amino acids. Losses at the gene ends were 5 bases for V and 5 bases for J; bases not matched to a gene: 6. Germline lookup yields CDR1 MNHEY and CDR2 SVGAGI. In nucleotides, the CDR3 is TGTGCCAGCAGTCCTCGGACAGGGGGAAACAATGAGCAGTTCTTC. Residues: CASSPRTGGNNEQFF.

V usage is TRBV4-1 and J usage is TRBJ2-3; TRBD2 aligns across 7 bases. The CDR3 totals 16 residues. The V segment lost 1 base and the J segment 4 bases; nucleotides outside the gene matches: 8. The germline V gene encodes CDR1 MGHRA and CDR2 YSYEKL. In DNA, the CDR3 is TGCGCCAGCAGCCAAGGAGCGGGATTACTTGCAGATACGCAGTATTTT. Translated: CASSQGAGLLADTQYF.

The V gene is TRBV5-1, the J gene TRBJ1-2, with 10 bases that match TRBD1. V was clipped by 4 bases and J by 2 bases; unmatched bases: 5. Germline CDR1 and CDR2: SGHRS and YFSETQ. The CDR3 consists of 15 residues. CDR3 DNA: TGCGCCAGCAGCCCTAGGGACAGGGGCAACTATGGCTACACCTTC. This codes for CASSPRDRGNYGYTF.

J is TRBJ1-1 and V is TRBV5-1; D gene unclear. CDR3 length equals 15 residues. CDR1 and CDR2 from the germline V gene are SGHRS and YFSETQ. V was pared by 0 bases and J by 0 bases, with 9 bases between. Here the CDR3 DNA reads TGCGCCAGCAGCTTGGAGTACGGTATGAACACTGAAGCTTTCTTT. This encodes CASSLEYGMNTEAFF.

The chain combines TRBV19 with TRBJ1-1, with D maybe TRBD1 (6 bases). CDR3 length: 15 residues. Deletions cut 6 bases from V and 0 bases from J, with 14 bases between. The germline V gene encodes CDR1 LNHDA and CDR2 SQIVND (reference sequence). Here the CDR3 DNA reads TGTGCCAGTAGCCTTACAGGGAATATGAACACTGAAGCTTTCTTT. It is translated as CASSLTGNMNTEAFF.

V gene TRBV6-1 combines with J gene TRBJ2-5, with 9 bases fitting TRBD1. Germline CDR1 MNHNS, CDR2 SASEGT. J was trimmed by 7 bases and V by 3 bases; bases with no gene match: 24. The CDR3 is made up of 20 amino acids. The CDR3 sequence: CASSDPRDFRGTGRVGTQYF. Written as DNA, the CDR3 is TGTGCCAGCAGTGACCCGCGGGATTTCCGAGGGACAGGGAGGGTGGGGACCCAGTACTTC.

The CDR3 DNA reads TGTGCCAGTAGACAGCAAGCGAACACCGGGGAGCTGTTTTTT. It is translated as CASRQQANTGELFF. J is TRBJ2-2 and V is TRBV2, with a weak D call TRBD1 (5 bases). V was pared by 9 bases and J by 0 bases, with 11 bases between. The CDR3 has 14 residues. The germline gives CDR1 SNHLY, CDR2 FYNNEI. The full variable domain, rest sourced from reference TRBV2 and TRBJ2-2, is EPEVTQTPSHQVTQMGQEVILRCVPISNHLYFYWYRQILGQKVEFLVSFYNNEISEKSEIFDDQFSVERPDGSNFTLKIRSTKLEDSAMYFCASRQQANTGELFFGEGSRLTVL.

J is TRBJ1-5 and V is TRBV27; tentatively, D is TRBD1 (6 bases). In germline, CDR1 is MNHEY, CDR2 SMNVEV (reference sequence). This CDR3 has 17 amino acids. Trimming stripped 3 bases from V and 2 bases from J, with 17 bases between. The CDR3 reads CASSFTGIRLGNQPQHF. CDR3 DNA sequence: TGTGCCAGCAGTTTCACAGGGATCAGGCTTGGCAATCAGCCCCAGCATTTT.

The V and J genes are TRBV28 and TRBJ1-1; D remains unclear. Germline lookup yields CDR1 MDHEN and CDR2 SYDVKM. The CDR3 covers 11 residues. CDR3 bases: TGTGGTATTCGAGAGAACACTGAAGCTTTCTTT. The encoded protein is CGIRENTEAFF.